The TCR beta chain described here comes from a study of blood T cell repertoires in COVID-19. Trimming left V 3 bases short and J 4 bases short, with 14 bases between. This CDR3 region has 15 residues. The germline CDR1 and CDR2 sequences are KGHDR and SFDVKD. Method: immunoSEQ multiplex PCR; TCRdb's copy keeps in-frame clones and lacks some. This table has 150,000 to 200,000 clones, about 85% appearing once. Sequences were obtained from peripheral blood. The chain couples TRBV24-1 to TRBJ2-5, with a tentative D call TRBD2 (6 bases). The origin of this receptor is a young man with acute or convalescent COVID-19. This CDR3 is CATSDLGVGGETQYF. The CDR3 nucleotides read TGTGCCACCAGTGATCTGGGGGTGGGAGGAGAGACCCAGTACTTC.